This T cell receptor beta chain was retrieved from a study of T cells after yellow fever vaccination. 5'RACE template switching produced TCR cDNA carrying a universal primer site and UMIs. One entry per CDR3 protein, called by TCRdb with MiXCR from the 5' RACE reads. The sample holds under 50,000 distinct CDR3 sequences, 6% to 7% seen once. Trimming removed 3 bases from V and 8 bases from J, with 13 bases in between. CDR1 DFQATT and CDR2 SNEGSKA come from the germline V gene (reference sequence). There are 12 residues in the CDR3. Sequences were derived from PBMCs, either bulk or a sorted T-cell subset (CD4+, CD8+, memory, or dextramer-sorted; not recorded which), sampled 45 days after the yellow fever booster vaccination. This clonotype was obtained from a man aged 30 to 39 who received the YFV17D yellow fever vaccine. The chain joins TRBV20-1 to TRBJ1-2, with D hard to call. The CDR3 coding sequence is TGCAGTGCTAGCGATCCCCGCCTAGGCTACACCTTC. This sequence encodes CSASDPRLGYTF.